This paragraph reports one T cell receptor beta chain. Its antigen is still unknown. The sample originates from a study of T cells in localized non-small cell lung cancer. Notes on the study in general: Multi-region tumor sequencing was not done, so intratumor heterogeneity could not be excluded. Detection in adjacent lung was observed for a median around 59 of the top 100 tumor clones. Exceeding tumor, uninvolved adjacent lung had the highest T cell clonality.

TCRdb keeps only in-frame clones here, not all; method: immunoSEQ multiplex PCR. The data contain tens of thousands of clones, approximately 84% of them singletons. The CDR3 has 15 amino acids. The junction had 6 bases not matched to a gene; V was cut back by 3 bases and J by 5 bases. Germline loops: CDR1 SGHDN, CDR2 FVKESK. J is TRBJ1-4 and V is TRBV14, with 7 bases that match TRBD1. The clonotype was recovered from a man between 40 and 70 years old with stage I lung adenocarcinoma. The material was peripheral blood, obtained before any cancer treatment. Written as DNA, the CDR3 is TGTGCCAGCAGCCAGCGACAGGGCTTGAATGAAAAACTGTTTTTT. Amino acids: CASSQRQGLNEKLFF. The variable domain in full, completed from reference TRBV14 and TRBJ1-4, reads EAGVTQFPSHSVIEKGQTVTLRCDPISGHDNLYWYRRVMGKEIKFLLHFVKESKQDESGMPNNRFLAERTGGTYSTLKVQPAELEDSGVYFCASSQRQGLNEKLFFGSGTQLSVL.